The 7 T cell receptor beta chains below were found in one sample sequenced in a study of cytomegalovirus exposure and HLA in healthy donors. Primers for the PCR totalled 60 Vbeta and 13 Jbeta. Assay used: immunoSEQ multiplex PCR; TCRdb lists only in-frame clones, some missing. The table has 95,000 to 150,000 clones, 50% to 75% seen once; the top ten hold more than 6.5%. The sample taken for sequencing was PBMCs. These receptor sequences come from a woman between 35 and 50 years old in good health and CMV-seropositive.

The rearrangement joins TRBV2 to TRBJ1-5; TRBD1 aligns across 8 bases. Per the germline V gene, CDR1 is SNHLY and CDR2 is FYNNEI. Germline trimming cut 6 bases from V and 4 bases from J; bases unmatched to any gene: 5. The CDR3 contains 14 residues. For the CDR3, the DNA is TGTGCCAGCAGCCTAACAGGGGGGAATCAGCCCCAGCATTTT. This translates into CASSLTGGNQPQHF. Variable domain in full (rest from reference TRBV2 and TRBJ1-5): EPEVTQTPSHQVTQMGQEVILRCVPISNHLYFYWYRQILGQKVEFLVSFYNNEISEKSEIFDDQFSVERPDGSNFTLKIRSTKLEDSAMYFCASSLTGGNQPQHFGDGTRLSIL.

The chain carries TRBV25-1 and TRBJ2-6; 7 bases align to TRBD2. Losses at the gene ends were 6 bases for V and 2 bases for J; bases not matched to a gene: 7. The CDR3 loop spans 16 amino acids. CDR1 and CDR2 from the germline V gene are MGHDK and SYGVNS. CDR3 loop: CASRVNSGAGANVLTF. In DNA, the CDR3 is TGTGCCAGCAGAGTGAACAGCGGGGCTGGGGCCAACGTCCTGACTTTC.

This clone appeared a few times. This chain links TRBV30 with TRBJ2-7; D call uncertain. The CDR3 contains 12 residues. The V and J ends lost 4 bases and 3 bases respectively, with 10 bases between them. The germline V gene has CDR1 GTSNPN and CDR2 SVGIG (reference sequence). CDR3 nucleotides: TGTGCCTGGAAAGAAGGAGTCTACGAGCAGTACTTC. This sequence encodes CAWKEGVYEQYF.

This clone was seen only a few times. CDR3 residues: CASSPTGGYNRRSYGYTF. CDR3 nucleotides: TGTGCCAGCAGTCCTACCGGGGGGTACAACAGGAGATCCTATGGCTACACCTTC. This rearrangement joins TRBV27 to TRBJ1-2, with a tentative D call TRBD1 (5 bases). Trimming removed 5 bases from V and 4 bases from J, with 26 bases in between. Germline values: CDR1 MNHEY, CDR2 SMNVEV (reference sequence). CDR3 length equals 18 residues.

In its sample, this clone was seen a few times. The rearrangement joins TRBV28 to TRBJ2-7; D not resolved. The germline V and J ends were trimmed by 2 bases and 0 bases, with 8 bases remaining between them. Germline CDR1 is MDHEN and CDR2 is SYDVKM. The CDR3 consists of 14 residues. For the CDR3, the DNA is TGTGCCAGCAGTTTAGAGGTCGACTCCTACGAGCAGTACTTC. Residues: CASSLEVDSYEQYF.

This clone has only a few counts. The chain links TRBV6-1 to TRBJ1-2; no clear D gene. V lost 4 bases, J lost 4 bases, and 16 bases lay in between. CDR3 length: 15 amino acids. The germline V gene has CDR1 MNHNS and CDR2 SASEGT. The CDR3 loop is CASSAHDEAVYGYTF. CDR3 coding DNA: TGTGCCAGCAGTGCCCACGATGAGGCTGTCTATGGCTACACCTTC.

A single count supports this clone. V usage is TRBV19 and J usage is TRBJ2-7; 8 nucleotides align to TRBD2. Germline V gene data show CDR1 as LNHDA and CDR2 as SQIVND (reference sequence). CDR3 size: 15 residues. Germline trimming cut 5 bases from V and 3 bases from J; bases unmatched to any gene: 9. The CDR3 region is CASSPTSGPFYEQYF. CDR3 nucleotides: TGTGCCAGTAGTCCAACTAGCGGCCCTTTCTACGAGCAGTACTTC.